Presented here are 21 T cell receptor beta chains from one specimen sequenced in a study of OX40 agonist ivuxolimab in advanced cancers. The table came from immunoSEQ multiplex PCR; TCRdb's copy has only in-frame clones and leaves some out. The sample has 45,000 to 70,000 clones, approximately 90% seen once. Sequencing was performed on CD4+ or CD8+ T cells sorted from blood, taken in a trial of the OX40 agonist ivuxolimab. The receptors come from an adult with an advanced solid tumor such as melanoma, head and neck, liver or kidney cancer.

The CDR3 DNA reads TGCGCCAGCAGCGACAGGGGGTACAATGAGCAGTTCTTC. It encodes CASSDRGYNEQFF. The chain employs TRBV5-1 and TRBJ2-1, with 9 bases aligning to TRBD1. J was trimmed by 4 bases and V by 4 bases; bases with no gene match: 0. CDR1 is SGHRS and CDR2 is YFSETQ in the germline V gene. The CDR3 contains 13 residues.

The CDR3 protein is CASSPRWDSDTMGYTF. For the CDR3, the DNA is TGCGCCAGCAGCCCCCGTTGGGACAGCGATACCATGGGCTACACCTTC. J is TRBJ1-2 and V is TRBV4-1, with TRBD1 identical over 7 bases. The CDR3 totals 16 residues. The V gene's germline CDR1 is MGHRA and CDR2 YSYEKL. The ends lost 4 bases at V and 8 bases at J; junction bases unmatched: 16.

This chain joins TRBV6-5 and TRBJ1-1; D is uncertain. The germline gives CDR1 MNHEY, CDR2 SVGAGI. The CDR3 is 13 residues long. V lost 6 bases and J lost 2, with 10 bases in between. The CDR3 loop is CASSWERNTEAFF. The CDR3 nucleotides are TGTGCCAGCAGCTGGGAGCGTAACACTGAAGCTTTCTTT.

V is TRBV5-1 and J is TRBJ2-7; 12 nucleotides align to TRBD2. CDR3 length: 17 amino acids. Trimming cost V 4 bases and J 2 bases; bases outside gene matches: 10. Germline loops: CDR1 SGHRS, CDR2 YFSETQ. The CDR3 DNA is TGCGCCAGCAGCCGCTCACCCGGACTAGCGGGGCCCTACGAGCAGTACTTC. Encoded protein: CASSRSPGLAGPYEQYF.

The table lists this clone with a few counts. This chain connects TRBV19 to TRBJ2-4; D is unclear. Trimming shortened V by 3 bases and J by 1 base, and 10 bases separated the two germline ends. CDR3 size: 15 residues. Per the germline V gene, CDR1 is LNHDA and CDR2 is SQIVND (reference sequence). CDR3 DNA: TGTGCCAGTAGTATTCTGGTCGGGGCCAAAAACATTCAGTACTTC. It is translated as CASSILVGAKNIQYF.

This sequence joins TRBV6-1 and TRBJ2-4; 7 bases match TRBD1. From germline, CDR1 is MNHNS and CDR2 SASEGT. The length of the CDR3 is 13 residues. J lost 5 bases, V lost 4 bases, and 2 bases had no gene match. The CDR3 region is CASSVDRENIQYF. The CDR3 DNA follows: TGTGCCAGCAGTGTCGACAGGGAAAACATTCAGTACTTC.

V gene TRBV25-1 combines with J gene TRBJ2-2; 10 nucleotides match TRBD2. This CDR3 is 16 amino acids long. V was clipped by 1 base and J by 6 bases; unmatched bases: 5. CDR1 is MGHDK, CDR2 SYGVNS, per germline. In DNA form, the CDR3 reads TGTGCCAGCAGTGAATTGAGCGGGAGGGCCTCCGGGGAGCTGTTTTTT. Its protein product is CASSELSGRASGELFF.

CDR3 sequence: CASSRRGSRNEQFF. Written as DNA, the CDR3 is TGTGCCAGCTCACGGAGGGGATCGCGCAATGAGCAGTTCTTC. The J gene is TRBJ2-1, the V gene TRBV18; weak D call: TRBD2 (6 bases). Germline V gives CDR1 KGHSH, CDR2 LQKENI. The CDR3 is 14 residues long. Trimming cost V 4 bases and J 6 bases, with 13 bases left between them.

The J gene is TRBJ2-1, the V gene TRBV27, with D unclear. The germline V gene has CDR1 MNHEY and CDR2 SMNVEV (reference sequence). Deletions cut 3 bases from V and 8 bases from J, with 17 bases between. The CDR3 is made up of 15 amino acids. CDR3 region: CASSLGQKAIDEQFF. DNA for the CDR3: TGTGCCAGCAGTTTGGGCCAAAAGGCCATCGATGAGCAGTTCTTC.

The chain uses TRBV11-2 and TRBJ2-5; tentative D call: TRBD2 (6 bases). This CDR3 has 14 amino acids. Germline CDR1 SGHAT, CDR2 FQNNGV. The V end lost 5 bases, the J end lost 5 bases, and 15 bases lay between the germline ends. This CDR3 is CASSPRVAGETQYF. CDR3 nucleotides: TGTGCCAGCAGCCCTCGAGTCGCGGGGGAGACCCAGTACTTC. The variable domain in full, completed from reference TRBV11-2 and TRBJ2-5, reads EAGVAQSPRYKIIEKRQSVAFWCNPISGHATLYWYQQILGQGPKLLIQFQNNGVVDDSQLPKDRFSAERLKGVDSTLKIQPAKLEDSAVYLCASSPRVAGETQYFGPGTRLLVL.

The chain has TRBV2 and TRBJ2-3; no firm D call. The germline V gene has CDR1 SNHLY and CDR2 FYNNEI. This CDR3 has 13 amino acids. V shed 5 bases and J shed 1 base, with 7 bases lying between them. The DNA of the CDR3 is TGTGCCAGCAGTTTCGGTCGCACAGATACGCAGTATTTT. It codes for CASSFGRTDTQYF.

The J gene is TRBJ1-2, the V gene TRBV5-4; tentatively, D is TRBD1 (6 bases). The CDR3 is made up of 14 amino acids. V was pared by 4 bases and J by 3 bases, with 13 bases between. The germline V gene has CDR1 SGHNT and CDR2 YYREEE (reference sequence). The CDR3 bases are TGTGCCAGCAGCCCGGGGGGCGGGGACTATGGCTACACCTTC. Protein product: CASSPGGGDYGYTF.

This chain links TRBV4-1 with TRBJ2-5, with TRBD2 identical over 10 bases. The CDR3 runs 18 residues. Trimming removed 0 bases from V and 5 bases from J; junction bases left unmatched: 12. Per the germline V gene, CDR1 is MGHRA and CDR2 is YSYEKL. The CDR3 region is CASSQDSGSGGARETQYF. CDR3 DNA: TGCGCCAGCAGCCAAGATTCAGGGAGCGGGGGGGCCCGGGAGACCCAGTACTTC.

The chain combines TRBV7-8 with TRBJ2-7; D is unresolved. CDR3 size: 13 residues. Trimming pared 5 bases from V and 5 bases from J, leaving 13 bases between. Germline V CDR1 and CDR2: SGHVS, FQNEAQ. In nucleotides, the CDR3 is TGTGCCAGCAGCAAAGCACCCCGGGACGAGCAGTACTTC. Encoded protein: CASSKAPRDEQYF.

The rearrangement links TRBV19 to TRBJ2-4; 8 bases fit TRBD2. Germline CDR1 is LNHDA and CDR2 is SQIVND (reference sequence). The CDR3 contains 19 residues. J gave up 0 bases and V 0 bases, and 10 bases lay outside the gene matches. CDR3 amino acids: CASSIEVATSVGAKNIQYF. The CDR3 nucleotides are TGTGCCAGTAGTATAGAGGTTGCGACTAGCGTGGGAGCCAAAAACATTCAGTACTTC.

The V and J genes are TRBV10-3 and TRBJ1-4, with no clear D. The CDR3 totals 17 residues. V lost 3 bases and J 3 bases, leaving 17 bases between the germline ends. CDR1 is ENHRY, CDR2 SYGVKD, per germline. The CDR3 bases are TGTGCCATCAGTGAAAGGTCGTGGGCCGAACCTAATGAAAAACTGTTTTTT. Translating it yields CAISERSWAEPNEKLFF.

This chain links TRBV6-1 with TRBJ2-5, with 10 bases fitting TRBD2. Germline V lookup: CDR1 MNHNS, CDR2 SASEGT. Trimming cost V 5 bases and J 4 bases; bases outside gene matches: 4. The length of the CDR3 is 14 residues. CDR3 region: CASSSGGVGETQYF. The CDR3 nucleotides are TGTGCCAGCAGTAGCGGGGGGGTCGGAGAGACCCAGTACTTC.

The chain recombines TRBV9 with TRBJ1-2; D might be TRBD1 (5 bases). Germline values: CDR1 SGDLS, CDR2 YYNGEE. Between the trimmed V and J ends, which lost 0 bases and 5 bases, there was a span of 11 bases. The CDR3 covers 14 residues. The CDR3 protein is CASSVGGAAYGYTF. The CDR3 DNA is TGTGCCAGCAGCGTAGGAGGGGCCGCGTATGGCTACACCTTC.

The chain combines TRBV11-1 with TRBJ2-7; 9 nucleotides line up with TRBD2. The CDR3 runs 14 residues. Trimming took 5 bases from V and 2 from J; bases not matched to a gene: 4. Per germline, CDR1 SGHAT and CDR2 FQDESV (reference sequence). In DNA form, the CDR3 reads TGTGCCAGCAGCCGAGCGGGAGGACCCTACGAGCAGTACTTC. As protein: CASSRAGGPYEQYF.

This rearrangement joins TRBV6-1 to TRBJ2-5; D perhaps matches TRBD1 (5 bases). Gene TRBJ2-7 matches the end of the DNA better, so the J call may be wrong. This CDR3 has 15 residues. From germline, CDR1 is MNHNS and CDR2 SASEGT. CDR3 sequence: CASRGRPGRSYEQYF. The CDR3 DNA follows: TGTGCCAGCAGGGGTCGGCCAGGGCGCTCCTACGAGCAGTACTTC.

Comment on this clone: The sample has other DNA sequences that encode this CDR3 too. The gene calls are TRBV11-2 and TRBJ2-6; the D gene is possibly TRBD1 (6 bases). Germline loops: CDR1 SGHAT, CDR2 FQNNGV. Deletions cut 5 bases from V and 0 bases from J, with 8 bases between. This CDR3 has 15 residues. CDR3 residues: CASSQQGSGANVLTF. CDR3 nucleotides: TGTGCCAGCAGCCAACAGGGCTCTGGGGCCAACGTCCTGACTTTC.